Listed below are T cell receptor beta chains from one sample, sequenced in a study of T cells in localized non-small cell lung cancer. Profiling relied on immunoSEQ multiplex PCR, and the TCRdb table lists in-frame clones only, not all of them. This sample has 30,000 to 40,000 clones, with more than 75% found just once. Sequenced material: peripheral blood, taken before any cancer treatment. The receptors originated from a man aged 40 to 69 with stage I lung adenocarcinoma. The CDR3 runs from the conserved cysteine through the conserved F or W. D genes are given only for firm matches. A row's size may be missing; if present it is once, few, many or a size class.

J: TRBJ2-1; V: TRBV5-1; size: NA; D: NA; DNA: TGCGCCAGCAGCCCAACCCTCGCAGGGATAGGCAATGAGCAGTTCTTC; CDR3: CASSPTLAGIGNEQFF
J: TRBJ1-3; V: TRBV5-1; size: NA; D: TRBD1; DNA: TGCGCCAGCAGCCCAGACAGGGGAAGCAACACCATATATTTT; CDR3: CASSPDRGSNTIYF
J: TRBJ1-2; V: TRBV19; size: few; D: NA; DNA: TGTGCCAGTAGTTCGGCGGGGTGGGGCCCTAACTATGGCTACACCTTC; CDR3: CASSSAGWGPNYGYTF
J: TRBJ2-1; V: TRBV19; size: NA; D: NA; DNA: TGTGCCAGTAGTATTGAGGGGACGCAATACAATGAGCAGTTCTTC; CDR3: CASSIEGTQYNEQFF
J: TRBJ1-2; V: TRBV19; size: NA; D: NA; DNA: TGTGCCAGTAGTACACCCGTGGCCGACAGATCATATTATGGCTACACCTTC; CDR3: CASSTPVADRSYYGYTF
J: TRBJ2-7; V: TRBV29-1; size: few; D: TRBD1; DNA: TGCAGCGTTGAAGGTCGGGGCAGGGGGCTTTACGAGCAGTACTTC; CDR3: CSVEGRGRGLYEQYF
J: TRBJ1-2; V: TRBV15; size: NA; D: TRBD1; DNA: TGTGCCACCAGCCGAGCAGGGGGTGGCTACACCTTC; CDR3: CATSRAGGGYTF
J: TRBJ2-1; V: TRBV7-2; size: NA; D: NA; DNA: TGTGCCAGCAGCCCCCGGCTGTTTTTAAATGAGCAGTTCTTC; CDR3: CASSPRLFLNEQFF
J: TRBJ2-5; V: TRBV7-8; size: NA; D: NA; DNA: TGTGCCAGCAGCCCCGGACTTGTGGGGCAAGAGACCCAGTACTTC; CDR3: CASSPGLVGQETQYF
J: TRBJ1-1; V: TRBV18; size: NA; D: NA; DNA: TGTGCCAGCTCACATAGACGGGACACGGAAGGCACTGAAGCTTTCTTT; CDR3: CASSHRRDTEGTEAFF
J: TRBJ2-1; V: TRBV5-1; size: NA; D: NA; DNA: TGCGCCAGCCGCCTTACGGAGGGACACTACAATGAGCAGTTCTTC; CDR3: CASRLTEGHYNEQFF
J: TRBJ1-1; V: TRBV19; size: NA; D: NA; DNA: TGTGCCAGTAGTATAGTCCAGGGTAGGTCCGCTGAAGCTTTCTTT; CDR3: CASSIVQGRSAEAFF
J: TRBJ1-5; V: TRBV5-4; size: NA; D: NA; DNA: TGTGCCAGCAGCTTGGGGGGTGGGGGCGCAGGTCAGCCCCAGCATTTT; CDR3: CASSLGGGGAGQPQHF
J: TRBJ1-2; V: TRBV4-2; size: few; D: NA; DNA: TGTGCCAGCAGCCAAGACCGGGATCCAAGCTATGGCTACACCTTC; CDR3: CASSQDRDPSYGYTF
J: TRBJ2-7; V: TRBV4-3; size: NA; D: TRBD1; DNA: TGCGCCAGCAGCCAGCGGCATGGCAGGGGGCTTTCGTACTCCTACGAGCAGTACTTC; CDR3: CASSQRHGRGLSYSYEQYF
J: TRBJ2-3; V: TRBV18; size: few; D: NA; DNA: TGTGCCAGCTCACCAAATCTTGGGGATACGCAGTATTTT; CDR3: CASSPNLGDTQYF
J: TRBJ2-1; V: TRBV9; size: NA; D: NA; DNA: TGTGCCAGCAGCGTAGTCGCTAGCTCCCACAATGAGCAGTTCTTC; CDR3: CASSVVASSHNEQFF
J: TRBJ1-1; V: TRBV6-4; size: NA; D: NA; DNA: TGTGCCAGCGGTATCAGGGATGAAGCTTTCTTT; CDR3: CASGIRDEAFF
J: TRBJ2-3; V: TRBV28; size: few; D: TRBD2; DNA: TGTGCCAGCAGTTCCTTCGATCTAGCGGGAGGGCCTGGTACGCAGTATTTT; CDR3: CASSSFDLAGGPGTQYF
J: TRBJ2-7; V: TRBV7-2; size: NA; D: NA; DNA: TGTGCCAGCAGCTTAGGGGGTCATTACGAGCAGTACTTC; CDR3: CASSLGGHYEQYF
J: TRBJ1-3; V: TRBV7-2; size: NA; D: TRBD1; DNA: TGTGCCAGCAGCTCCCGGGACAGGGGGCGCGTACACGGAAACACCATATATTTT; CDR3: CASSSRDRGRVHGNTIYF
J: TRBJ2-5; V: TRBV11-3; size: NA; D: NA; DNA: TGTGCCAGCAGCTCGGGCAGGGGAGGAGAGACCCAGTACTTC; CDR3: CASSSGRGGETQYF
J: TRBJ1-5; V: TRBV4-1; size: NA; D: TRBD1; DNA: TGCGCCAGCAACCCCCGGGACAGGGGAGACAATCAGCCCCAGCATTTT; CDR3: CASNPRDRGDNQPQHF
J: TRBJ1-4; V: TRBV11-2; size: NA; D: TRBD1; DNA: TGTGCCAGCAGCTTAGTGGTAGGGAACCGGGACAGGGTCGGACTGTTTTTT; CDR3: CASSLVVGNRDRVGLFF
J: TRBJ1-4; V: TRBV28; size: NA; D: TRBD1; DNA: TGTGCCAGCAGCTCCCTCGGGCAGGGGGCAGCTAATGAAAAACTGTTTTTT; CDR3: CASSSLGQGAANEKLFF
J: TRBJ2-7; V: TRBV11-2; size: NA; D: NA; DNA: TGTGCCAGCAGCTTATTAAGCAGGACCTACGAGCAGTACTTC; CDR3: CASSLLSRTYEQYF
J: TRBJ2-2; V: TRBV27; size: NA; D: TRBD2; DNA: TGTGCCAGCAGTTTACGAATAGCGGGAGGGACCGGGGAGCTGTTTTTT; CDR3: CASSLRIAGGTGELFF
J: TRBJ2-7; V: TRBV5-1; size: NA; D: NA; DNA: TGCGCCAGCAGCTTTGAGGGTTACGAGCAGTACTTC; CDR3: CASSFEGYEQYF
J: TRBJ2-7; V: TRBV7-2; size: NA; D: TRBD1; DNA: TGTGCCAGCCTCCCGGCAGGGGGCTACGAGCAGTACTTC; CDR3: CASLPAGGYEQYF
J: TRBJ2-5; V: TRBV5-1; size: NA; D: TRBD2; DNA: TGCGCCAGCAGCGGGCGACTAGCGGGAGGAAAGACCCAGTACTTC; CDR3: CASSGRLAGGKTQYF
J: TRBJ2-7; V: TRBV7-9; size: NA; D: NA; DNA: TGTGCCAGCAGCCAGTTGGTGGGTATGGGCGAGCAGTACTTC; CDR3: CASSQLVGMGEQYF
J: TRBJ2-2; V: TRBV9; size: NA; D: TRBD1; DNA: TGTGCCAGCAGCGTAAGGACAGGAAGCGGGGAGCTGTTTTTT; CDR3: CASSVRTGSGELFF
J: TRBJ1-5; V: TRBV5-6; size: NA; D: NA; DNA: TGTGCCAGCAGCTTGAGGTATACAGGGCCCTATAGCAATCAGCCCCAGCATTTT; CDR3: CASSLRYTGPYSNQPQHF
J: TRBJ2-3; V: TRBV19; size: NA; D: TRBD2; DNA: TGTGCCAGTAGTCCAAGGACTAGCGGGAGCCGAGTTAGCACAGATACGCAGTATTTT; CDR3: CASSPRTSGSRVSTDTQYF
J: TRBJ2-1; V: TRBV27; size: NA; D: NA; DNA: TGTGCCAGCAGACAATATATGAGGGATGAGCAGTTCTTC; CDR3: CASRQYMRDEQFF
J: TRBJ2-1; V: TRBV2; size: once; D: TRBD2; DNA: TGTGCCAGCAGTGAAGCAATTAGCGGTGCGGGAGGTCGGTTCTTC; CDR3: CASSEAISGAGGRFF
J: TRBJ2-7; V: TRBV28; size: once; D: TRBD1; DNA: TGTGCCAGCAGTCCGACAGGGACGGGGAGCTACGAGCAGTACTTC; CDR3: CASSPTGTGSYEQYF
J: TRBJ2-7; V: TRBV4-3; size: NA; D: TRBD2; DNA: TGCGCCAGCAGCCAAGATTTGCTAGCGGGGTACGAGCAGTACTTC; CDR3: CASSQDLLAGYEQYF
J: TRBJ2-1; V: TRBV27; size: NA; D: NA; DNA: TGTGCCAGCAGTTCGACTCTAAATGAGCAGTTCTTC; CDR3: CASSSTLNEQFF
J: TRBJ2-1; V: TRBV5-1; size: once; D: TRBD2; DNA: TGCGCCAGCAGCGTACTAGCGGGAGGGCCTGATGAGCAGTTCTTC; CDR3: CASSVLAGGPDEQFF
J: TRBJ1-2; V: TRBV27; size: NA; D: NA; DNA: TGTGCTGTCCGGGCAGGGACTAACTATGGCTACACCTTC; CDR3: CAVRAGTNYGYTF
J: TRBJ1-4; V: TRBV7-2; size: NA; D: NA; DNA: TGTGCCAGCAGCCGGGAGGGGTTGCCTAATGAAAAACTGTTTTTT; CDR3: CASSREGLPNEKLFF
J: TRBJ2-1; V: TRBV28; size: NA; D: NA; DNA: TGTGCCAGCACCGATTCCCGGCGAGCGGGCAATGAGCAGTTCTTC; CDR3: CASTDSRRAGNEQFF
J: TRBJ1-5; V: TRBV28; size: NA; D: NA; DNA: TGTGCCAGCAGTTTCGAATCCTATCAGCCCCAGCATTTT; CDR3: CASSFESYQPQHF
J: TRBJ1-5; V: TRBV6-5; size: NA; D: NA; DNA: TGTGCCAGCAGTTACGCGGGGGGCGTTCAGCCCCAGCATTTT; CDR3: CASSYAGGVQPQHF